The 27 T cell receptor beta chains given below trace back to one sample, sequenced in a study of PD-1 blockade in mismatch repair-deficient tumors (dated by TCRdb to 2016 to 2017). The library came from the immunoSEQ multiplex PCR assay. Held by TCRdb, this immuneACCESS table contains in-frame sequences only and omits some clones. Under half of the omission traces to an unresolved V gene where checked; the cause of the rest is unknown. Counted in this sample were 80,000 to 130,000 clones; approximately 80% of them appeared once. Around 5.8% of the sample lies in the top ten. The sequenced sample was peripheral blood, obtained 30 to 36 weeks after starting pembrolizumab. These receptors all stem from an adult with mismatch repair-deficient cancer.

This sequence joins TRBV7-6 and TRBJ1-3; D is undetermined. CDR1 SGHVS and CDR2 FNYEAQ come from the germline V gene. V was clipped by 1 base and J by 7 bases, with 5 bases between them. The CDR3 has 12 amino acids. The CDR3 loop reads CASSLEANTIYF. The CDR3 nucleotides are TGTGCCAGCAGCTTAGAGGCCAACACCATATATTTT.

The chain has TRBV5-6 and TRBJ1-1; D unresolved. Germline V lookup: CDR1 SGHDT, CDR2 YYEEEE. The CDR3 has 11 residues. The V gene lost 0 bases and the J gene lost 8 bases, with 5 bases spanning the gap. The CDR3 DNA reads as TGTGCCAGCAGCTTGGCGGCAGAAGCTTTCTTT. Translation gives CASSLAAEAFF.

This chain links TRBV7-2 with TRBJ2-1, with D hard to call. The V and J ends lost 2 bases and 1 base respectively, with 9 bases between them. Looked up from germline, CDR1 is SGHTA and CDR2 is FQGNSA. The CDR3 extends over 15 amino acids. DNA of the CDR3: TGTGCCAGCAGCTTAATGTCTAGGTCCTACAATGAGCAGTTCTTC. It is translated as CASSLMSRSYNEQFF. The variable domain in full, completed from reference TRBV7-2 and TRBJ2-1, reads GAGVSQSPSNKVTEKGKDVELRCDPISGHTALYWYRQSLGQGLEFLIYFQGNSAPDKSGLPSDRFSAERTGGSVSTLTIQRTQQEDSAVYLCASSLMSRSYNEQFFGPGTRLTVL.

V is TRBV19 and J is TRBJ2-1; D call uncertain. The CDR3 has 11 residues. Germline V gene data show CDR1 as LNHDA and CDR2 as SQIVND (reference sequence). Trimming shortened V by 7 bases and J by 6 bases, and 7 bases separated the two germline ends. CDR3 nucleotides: TGTGCCAGTATGTATCTCAATGAGCAGTTCTTC. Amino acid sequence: CASMYLNEQFF.

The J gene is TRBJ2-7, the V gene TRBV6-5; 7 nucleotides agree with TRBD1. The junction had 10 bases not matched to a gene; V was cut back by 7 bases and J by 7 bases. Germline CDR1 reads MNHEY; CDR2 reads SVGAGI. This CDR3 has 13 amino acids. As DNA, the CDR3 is TGTGCCAGCACTATGACAGGGTCTGGTGAGCAGTACTTC. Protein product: CASTMTGSGEQYF.

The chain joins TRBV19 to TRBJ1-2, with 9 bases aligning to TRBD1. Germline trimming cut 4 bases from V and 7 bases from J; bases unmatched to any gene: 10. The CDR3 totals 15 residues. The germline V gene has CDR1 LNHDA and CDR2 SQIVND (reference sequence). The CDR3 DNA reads TGTGCCAGTAGTAAACATCCGGGACAGGGTGGTGGCTACACCTTC. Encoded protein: CASSKHPGQGGGYTF.

CDR3 coding DNA: TGTGCCAGCAGCAAGCTGGGACAGCCTAAATTCTCCTACGAGCAGTACTTC. Encoded protein: CASSKLGQPKFSYEQYF. The chain carries TRBV9 and TRBJ2-7; TRBD1 matches 7 bases. With V trimmed by 4 bases and J by 0 bases, 13 bases remained unmatched. This CDR3 has 17 amino acids. In germline, CDR1 is SGDLS, CDR2 YYNGEE.

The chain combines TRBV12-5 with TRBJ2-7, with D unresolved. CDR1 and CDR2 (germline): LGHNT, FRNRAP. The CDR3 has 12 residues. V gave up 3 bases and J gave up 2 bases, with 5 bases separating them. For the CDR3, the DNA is TGTGCTAGTGGTTTACGGGCCTACGAGCAGTACTTC. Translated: CASGLRAYEQYF.

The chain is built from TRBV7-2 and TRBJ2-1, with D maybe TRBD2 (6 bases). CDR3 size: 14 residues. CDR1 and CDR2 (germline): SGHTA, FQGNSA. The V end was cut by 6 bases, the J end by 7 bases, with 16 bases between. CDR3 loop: CASSRIPGGNEQFF. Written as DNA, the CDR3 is TGTGCCAGCAGTCGAATCCCCGGAGGGAATGAGCAGTTCTTC.

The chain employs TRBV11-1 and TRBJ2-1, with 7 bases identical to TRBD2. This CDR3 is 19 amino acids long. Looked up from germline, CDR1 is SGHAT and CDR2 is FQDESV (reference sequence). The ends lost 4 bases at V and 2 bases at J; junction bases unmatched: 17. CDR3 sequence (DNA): TGTGCCAGCAGCTCCCCCCCCCTAGCGGCGACGGCTACCTACAATGAGCAGTTCTTC. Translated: CASSSPPLAATATYNEQFF.

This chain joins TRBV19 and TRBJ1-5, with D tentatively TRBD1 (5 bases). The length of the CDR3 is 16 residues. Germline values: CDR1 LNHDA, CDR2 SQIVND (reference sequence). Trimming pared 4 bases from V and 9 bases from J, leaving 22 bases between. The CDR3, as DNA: TGTGCCAGTAGTAGGGGCCCCCGTGTAGGTGGTGGGCCCCAGCATTTT. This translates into CASSRGPRVGGGPQHF.

The CDR3 coding sequence is TGTGCCAGCAGTTACGGGACAGACTACAATGAGCAGTTCTTC. This gives the protein CASSYGTDYNEQFF. V is TRBV27 and J is TRBJ2-1; 7 nucleotides match TRBD1. V was clipped by 4 bases and J by 3 bases; unmatched bases: 3. Germline V gene lookup returns CDR1 MNHEY and CDR2 SMNVEV (reference sequence). The CDR3 spans 14 residues.

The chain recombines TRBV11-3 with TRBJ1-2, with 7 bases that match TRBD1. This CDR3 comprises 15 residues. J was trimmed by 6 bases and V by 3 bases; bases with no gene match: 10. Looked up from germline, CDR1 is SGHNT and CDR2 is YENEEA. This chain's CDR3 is CASSFSPGGQNGYTF. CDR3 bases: TGTGCCAGCAGCTTTTCACCAGGGGGGCAGAATGGCTACACCTTC.

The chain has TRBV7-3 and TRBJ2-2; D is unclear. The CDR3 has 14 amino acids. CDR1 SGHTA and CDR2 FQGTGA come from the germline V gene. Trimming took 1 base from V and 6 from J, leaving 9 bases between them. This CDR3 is CASSLIAGPGELFF. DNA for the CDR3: TGTGCCAGCAGCTTAATCGCAGGCCCCGGGGAGCTGTTTTTT.

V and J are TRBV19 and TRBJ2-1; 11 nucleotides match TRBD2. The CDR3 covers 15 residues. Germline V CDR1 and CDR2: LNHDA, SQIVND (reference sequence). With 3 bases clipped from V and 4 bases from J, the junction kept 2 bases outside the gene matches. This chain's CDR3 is CASSIGTSGYNEQFF. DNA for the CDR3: TGTGCCAGTAGTATCGGGACTAGCGGATACAATGAGCAGTTCTTC.

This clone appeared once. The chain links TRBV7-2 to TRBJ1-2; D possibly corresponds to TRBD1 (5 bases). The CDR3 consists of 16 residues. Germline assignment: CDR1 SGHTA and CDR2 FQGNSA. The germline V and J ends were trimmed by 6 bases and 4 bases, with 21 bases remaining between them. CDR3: CASSRSGRVFGYGYTF. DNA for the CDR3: TGTGCCAGCAGTAGATCTGGCAGGGTTTTTGGCTATGGCTACACCTTC. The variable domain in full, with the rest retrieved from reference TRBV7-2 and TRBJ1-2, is GAGVSQSPSNKVTEKGKDVELRCDPISGHTALYWYRQSLGQGLEFLIYFQGNSAPDKSGLPSDRFSAERTGGSVSTLTIQRTQQEDSAVYLCASSRSGRVFGYGYTFGSGTRLTVV.

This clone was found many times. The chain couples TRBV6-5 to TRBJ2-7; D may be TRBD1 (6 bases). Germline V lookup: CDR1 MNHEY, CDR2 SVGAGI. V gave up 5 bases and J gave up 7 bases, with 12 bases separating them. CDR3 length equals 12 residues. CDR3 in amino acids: CASSQTGTEQYF. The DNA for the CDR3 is TGTGCCAGCAGTCAAACAGGGACGGAGCAGTACTTC.

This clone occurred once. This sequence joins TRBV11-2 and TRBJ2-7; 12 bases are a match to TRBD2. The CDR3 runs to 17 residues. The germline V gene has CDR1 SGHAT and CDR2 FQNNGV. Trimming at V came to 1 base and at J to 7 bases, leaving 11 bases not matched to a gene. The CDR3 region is CASSLVRLAGAAKEQYF. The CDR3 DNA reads TGTGCCAGCAGCTTAGTGCGACTAGCGGGAGCAGCCAAGGAGCAGTACTTC.

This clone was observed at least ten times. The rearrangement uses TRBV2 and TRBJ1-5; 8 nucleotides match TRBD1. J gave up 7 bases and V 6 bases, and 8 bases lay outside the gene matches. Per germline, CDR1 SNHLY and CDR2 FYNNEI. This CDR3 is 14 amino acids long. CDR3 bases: TGTGCCAGCAGGGCAGGGGGCGAAGGCCAGCCCCAGCATTTT. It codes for CASRAGGEGQPQHF.

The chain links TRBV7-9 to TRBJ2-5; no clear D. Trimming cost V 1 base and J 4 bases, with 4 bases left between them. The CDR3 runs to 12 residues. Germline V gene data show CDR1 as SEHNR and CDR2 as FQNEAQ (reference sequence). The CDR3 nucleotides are TGTGCCAGCAGCTTAGGAATAGAGACCCAGTACTTC. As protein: CASSLGIETQYF.

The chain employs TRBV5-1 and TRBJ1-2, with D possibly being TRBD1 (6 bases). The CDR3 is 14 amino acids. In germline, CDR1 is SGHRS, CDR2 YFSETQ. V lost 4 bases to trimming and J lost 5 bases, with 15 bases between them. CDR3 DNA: TGCGCCAGCAGCCTAGGGGGAACCCTTTATGGCTACACCTTC. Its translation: CASSLGGTLYGYTF.

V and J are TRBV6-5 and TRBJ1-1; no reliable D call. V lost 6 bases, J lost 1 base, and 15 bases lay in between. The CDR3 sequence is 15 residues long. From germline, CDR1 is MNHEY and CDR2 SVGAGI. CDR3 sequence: CASSPTRRRNTEAFF. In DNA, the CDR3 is TGTGCCAGCAGCCCAACTAGGAGACGGAACACTGAAGCTTTCTTT.

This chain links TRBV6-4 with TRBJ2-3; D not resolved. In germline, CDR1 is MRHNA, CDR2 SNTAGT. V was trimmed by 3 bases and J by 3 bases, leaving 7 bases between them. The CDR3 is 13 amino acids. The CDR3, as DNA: TGTGCCAGCAGTGATGAAGCGACAGATACGCAGTATTTT. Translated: CASSDEATDTQYF.

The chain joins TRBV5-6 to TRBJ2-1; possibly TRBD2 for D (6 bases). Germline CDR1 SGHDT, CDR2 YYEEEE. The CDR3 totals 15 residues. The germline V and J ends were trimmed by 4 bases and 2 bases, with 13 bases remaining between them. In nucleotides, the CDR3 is TGTGCCAGCAGCCCAGACGGGACTGCCTACAATGAGCAGTTCTTC. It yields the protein CASSPDGTAYNEQFF.

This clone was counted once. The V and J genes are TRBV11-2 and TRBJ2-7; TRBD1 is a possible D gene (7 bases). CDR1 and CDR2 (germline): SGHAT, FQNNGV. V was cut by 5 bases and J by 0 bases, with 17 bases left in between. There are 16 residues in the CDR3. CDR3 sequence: CASSHHRRGPSYEQYF. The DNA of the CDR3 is TGTGCCAGCAGCCACCATCGGAGGGGGCCCTCCTACGAGCAGTACTTC.

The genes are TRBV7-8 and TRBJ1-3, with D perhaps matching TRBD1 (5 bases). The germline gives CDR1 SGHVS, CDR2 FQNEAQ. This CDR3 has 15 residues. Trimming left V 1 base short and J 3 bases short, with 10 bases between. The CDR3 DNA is TGTGCCAGCAGCTTAGTGCCGGGGGTTGGAAACACCATATATTTT. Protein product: CASSLVPGVGNTIYF. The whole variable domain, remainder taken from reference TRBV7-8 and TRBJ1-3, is GAGVSQSPRYKVAKRGQDVALRCDPISGHVSLFWYQQALGQGPEFLTYFQNEAQLDKSGLPSDRFFAERPEGSVSTLKIQRTQQEDSAVYLCASSLVPGVGNTIYFGEGSWLTVV.

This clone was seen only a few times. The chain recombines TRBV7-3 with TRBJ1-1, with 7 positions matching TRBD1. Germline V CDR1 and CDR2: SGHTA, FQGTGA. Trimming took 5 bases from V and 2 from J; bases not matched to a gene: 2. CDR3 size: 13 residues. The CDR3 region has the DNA TGTGCCAGCAGCCGGGACAGCAACACTGAAGCTTTCTTT. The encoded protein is CASSRDSNTEAFF.